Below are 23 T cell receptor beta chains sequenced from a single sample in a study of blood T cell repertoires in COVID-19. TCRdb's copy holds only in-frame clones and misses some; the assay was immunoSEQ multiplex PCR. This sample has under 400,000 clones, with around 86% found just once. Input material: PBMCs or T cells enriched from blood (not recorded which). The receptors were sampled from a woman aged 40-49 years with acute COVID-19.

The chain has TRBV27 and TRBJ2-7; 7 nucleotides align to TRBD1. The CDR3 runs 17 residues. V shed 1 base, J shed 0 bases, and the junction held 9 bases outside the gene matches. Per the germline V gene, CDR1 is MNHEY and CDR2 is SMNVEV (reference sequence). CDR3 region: CASSLFPGQHYSYEQYF. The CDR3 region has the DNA TGTGCCAGCAGTTTATTTCCGGGACAGCATTACTCCTACGAGCAGTACTTC.

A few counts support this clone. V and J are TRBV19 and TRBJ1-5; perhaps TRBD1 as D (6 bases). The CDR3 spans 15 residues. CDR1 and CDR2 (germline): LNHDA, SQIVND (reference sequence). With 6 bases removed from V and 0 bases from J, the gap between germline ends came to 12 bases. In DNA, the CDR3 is TGTGCCAGTAGCTCAACAGGGTTTAGCAATCAGCCCCAGCATTTT. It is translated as CASSSTGFSNQPQHF.

For the CDR3, the DNA is TGTGCCAGCTCACCAGCAGAATCATACAATGAGCAGTTCTTC. It codes for CASSPAESYNEQFF. The chain has TRBV18 and TRBJ2-1; D call uncertain. The CDR3 covers 14 residues. CDR1 KGHSH and CDR2 LQKENI come from the germline V gene. The V and J ends lost 2 bases and 4 bases respectively, with 9 bases between them.

Here the CDR3 reads CATWTSGVSSYNEQFF. CDR3 sequence (DNA): TGTGCCACCTGGACTAGCGGGGTTAGCTCCTACAATGAGCAGTTCTTC. The chain carries TRBV15 and TRBJ2-1; the match to TRBD2 covers 12 bases. The CDR3 spans 16 residues. Germline CDR1 is LNHNV and CDR2 is YYDKDF (reference sequence). V shed 8 bases, J shed 0 bases, and the junction held 5 bases outside the gene matches.

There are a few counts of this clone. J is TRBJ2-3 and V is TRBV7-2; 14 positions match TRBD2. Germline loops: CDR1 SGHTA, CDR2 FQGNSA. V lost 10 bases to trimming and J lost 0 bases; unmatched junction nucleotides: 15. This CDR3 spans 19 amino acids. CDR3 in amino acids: CATLPGGGLAGASTDTQYF. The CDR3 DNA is TGTGCCACCCTACCAGGGGGGGGACTAGCGGGGGCAAGCACAGATACGCAGTATTTT.

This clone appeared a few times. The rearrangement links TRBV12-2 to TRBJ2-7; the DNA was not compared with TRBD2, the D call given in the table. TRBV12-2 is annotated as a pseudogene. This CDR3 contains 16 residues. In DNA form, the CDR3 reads TGTGCAAGTCGCTTACTTCGGCGGGCCCTCCCCGCCGAGCAGTACTTC. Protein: CASRLLRRALPAEQYF.

The CDR3 DNA is TGTGCCAGCAGCCATCGAGGGGGAGAGACCCAGTACTTC. Protein product: CASSHRGGETQYF. This chain links TRBV3-1 (or the pseudogene TRBV3-2) with TRBJ2-5, with D possibly matching TRBD1 (6 bases). The CDR3 loop spans 13 amino acids. CDR1 LGHDT and CDR2 YNNKEL come from the germline V gene (reference sequence). Trimming removed 3 bases at V and 4 bases at J, with 9 bases between.

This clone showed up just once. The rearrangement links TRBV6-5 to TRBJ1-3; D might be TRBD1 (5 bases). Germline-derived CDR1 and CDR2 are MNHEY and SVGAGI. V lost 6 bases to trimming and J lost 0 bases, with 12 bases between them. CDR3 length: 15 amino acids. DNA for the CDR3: TGTGCCAGCAGGCGGGACTCGAGCTCTGGAAACACCATATATTTT. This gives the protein CASRRDSSSGNTIYF.

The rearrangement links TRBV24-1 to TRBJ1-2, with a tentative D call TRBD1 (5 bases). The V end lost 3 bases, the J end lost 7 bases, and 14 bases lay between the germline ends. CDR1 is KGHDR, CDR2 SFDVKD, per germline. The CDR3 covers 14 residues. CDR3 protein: CATSDPGNKVGYTF. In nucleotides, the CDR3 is TGTGCCACCAGTGATCCAGGGAATAAGGTTGGCTACACCTTC.

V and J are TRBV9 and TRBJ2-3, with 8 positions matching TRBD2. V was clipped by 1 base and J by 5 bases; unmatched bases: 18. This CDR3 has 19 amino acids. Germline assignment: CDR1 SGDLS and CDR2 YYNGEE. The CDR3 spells CASSVLISGAARPLDTQYF. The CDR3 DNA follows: TGTGCCAGCAGCGTATTAATTAGCGGGGCTGCCCGACCCTTAGATACGCAGTATTTT. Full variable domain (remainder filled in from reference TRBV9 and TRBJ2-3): DSGVTQTPKHLITATGQRVTLRCSPRSGDLSVYWYQQSLDQGLQFLIQYYNGEERAKGNILERFSAQQFPDLHSELNLSSLELGDSALYFCASSVLISGAARPLDTQYFGPGTRLTVL.

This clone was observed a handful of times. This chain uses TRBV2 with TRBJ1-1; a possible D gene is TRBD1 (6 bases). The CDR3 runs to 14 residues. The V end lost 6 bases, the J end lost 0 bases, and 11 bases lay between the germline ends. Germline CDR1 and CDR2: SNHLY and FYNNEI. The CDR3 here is CASRYRAMNTEAFF. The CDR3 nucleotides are TGTGCCAGCAGGTACAGGGCCATGAACACTGAAGCTTTCTTT.

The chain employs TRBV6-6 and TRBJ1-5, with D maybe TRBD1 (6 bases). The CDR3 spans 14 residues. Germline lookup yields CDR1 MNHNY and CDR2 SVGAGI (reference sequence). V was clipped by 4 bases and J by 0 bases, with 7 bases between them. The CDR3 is CASSWTDSNQPQHF. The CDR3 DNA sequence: TGTGCCAGCAGTTGGACAGATAGCAATCAGCCCCAGCATTTT.

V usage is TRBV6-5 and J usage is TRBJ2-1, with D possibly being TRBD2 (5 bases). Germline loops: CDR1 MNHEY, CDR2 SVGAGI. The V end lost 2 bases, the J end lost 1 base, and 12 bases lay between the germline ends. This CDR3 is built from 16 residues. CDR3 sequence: CASSYTGFGSYNEQFF. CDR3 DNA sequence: TGTGCCAGCAGTTACACGGGATTCGGGTCCTACAATGAGCAGTTCTTC.

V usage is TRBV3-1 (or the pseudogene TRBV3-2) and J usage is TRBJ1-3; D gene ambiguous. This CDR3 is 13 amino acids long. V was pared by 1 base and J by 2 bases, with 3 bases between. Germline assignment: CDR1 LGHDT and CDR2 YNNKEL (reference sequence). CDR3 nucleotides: TGTGCCAGCAGCCAAGTAACTGGAAACACCATATATTTT. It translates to CASSQVTGNTIYF.

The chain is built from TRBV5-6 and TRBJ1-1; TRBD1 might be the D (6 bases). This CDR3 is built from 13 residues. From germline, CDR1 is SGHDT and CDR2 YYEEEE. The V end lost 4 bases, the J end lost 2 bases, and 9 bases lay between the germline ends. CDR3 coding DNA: TGTGCCAGCAGCAGGACAGTAAACACTGAAGCTTTCTTT. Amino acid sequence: CASSRTVNTEAFF.

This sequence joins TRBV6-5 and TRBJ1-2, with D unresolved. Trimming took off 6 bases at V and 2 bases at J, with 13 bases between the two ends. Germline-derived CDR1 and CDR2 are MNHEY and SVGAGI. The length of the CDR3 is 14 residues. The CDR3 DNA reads TGTGCCAGCAGCCCCTCGCCGGGGAACTATGGCTACACCTTC. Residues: CASSPSPGNYGYTF.

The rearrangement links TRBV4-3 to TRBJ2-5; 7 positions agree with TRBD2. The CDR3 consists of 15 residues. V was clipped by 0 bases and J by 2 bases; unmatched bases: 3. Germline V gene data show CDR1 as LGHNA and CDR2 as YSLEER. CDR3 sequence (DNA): TGCGCCAGCAGCCAAGAACTAGCGACACAAGAGACCCAGTACTTC. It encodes CASSQELATQETQYF.

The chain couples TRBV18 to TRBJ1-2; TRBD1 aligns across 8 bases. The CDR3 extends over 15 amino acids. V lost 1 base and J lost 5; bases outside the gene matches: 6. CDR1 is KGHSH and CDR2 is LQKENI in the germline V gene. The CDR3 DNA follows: TGTGCCAGCTCACCACAACCAGGGGGCGATTATGGCTACACCTTC. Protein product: CASSPQPGGDYGYTF. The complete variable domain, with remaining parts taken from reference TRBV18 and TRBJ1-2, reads NAGVMQNPRHLVRRRGQEARLRCSPMKGHSHVYWYRQLPEEGLKFMVYLQKENIIDESGMPKERFSAEFPKEGPSILRIQQVVRGDSAAYFCASSPQPGGDYGYTFGSGTRLTVV.

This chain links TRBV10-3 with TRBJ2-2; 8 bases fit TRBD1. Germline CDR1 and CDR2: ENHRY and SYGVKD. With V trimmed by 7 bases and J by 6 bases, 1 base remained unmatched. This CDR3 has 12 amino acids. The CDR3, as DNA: TGTGCCATCAAGGACAGGGCCGGGGAGCTGTTTTTT. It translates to CAIKDRAGELFF.

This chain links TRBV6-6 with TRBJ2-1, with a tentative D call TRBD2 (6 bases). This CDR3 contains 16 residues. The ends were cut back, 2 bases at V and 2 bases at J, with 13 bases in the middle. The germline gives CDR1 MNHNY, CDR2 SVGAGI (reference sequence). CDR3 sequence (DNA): TGTGCCAGCAGTTACCGCCAGACGGGGGCCTACAATGAGCAGTTCTTC. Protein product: CASSYRQTGAYNEQFF.

The DNA of the CDR3 is TGTGCCAGCAGCTTATATTCCGGGACAGGGGGTCGGCAGCCCCAGCATTTT. This codes for CASSLYSGTGGRQPQHF. The V gene is TRBV7-9, the J gene TRBJ1-5; 11 bases are a match to TRBD1. The CDR3 is 17 amino acids. Per germline, CDR1 SEHNR and CDR2 FQNEAQ (reference sequence). J gave up 7 bases and V 2 bases, and 10 bases lay outside the gene matches. The full variable domain, in which reference TRBV7-9 and TRBJ1-5 provide the parts outside the CDR3, is DTGVSQNPRHKITKRGQNVTFRCDPISEHNRLYWYRQTLGQGPEFLTYFQNEAQLEKSRLLSDRFSAERPKGSFSTLEIQRTEQGDSAMYLCASSLYSGTGGRQPQHFGDGTRLSIL.

The CDR3 protein is CSARGTVTSGNTIYF. The CDR3 DNA reads as TGCAGCGCACGAGGGACAGTGACCTCTGGAAACACCATATATTTT. The chain is built from TRBV29-1 and TRBJ1-3; TRBD1 agrees at 7 bases. With 7 bases clipped from V and 0 bases from J, the junction kept 9 bases outside the gene matches. This CDR3 comprises 15 residues. Germline lookup yields CDR1 SQVTM and CDR2 ANQGSEA.

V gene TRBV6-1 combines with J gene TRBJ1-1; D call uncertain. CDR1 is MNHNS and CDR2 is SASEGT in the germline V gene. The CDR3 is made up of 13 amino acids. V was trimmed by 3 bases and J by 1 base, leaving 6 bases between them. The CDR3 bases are TGTGCCAGCAGTGACAGGCCGAACACTGAAGCTTTCTTT. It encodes CASSDRPNTEAFF.